This entry lists 32 T cell receptor beta chains sequenced from one sample in a study of technical replicates of blood from four donors. Libraries were prepared by immunoSEQ multiplex PCR; TCRdb keeps only in-frame clonotypes and omits some of them. This repertoire shows about 66,000 clones, around 87% found once; its top ten account for 4% to 5%. Sequenced sample: PBMCs. The receptors stem from a human donor in good health. Some clones in this sample may be carry-over from other donors' samples.

The chain recombines TRBV30 with TRBJ2-3; D ambiguous. In germline, CDR1 is GTSNPN, CDR2 SVGIG (reference sequence). The CDR3 spans 16 residues. The V end was cut by 0 bases, the J end by 2 bases, with 15 bases between. CDR3 sequence: CAWSVPGALHTDTQYF. CDR3 DNA sequence: TGTGCCTGGAGTGTCCCAGGCGCTCTTCACACAGATACGCAGTATTTT.

The gene calls are TRBV7-2 and TRBJ1-6; no clear D gene. The CDR3 length is 15 residues. The ends were cut back, 1 base at V and 5 bases at J, with 9 bases in the middle. Germline lookup yields CDR1 SGHTA and CDR2 FQGNSA. The CDR3 region has the DNA TGTGCCAGCAGCTTAGGGGCAGACAATAATTCACCCCTCCACTTT. As protein: CASSLGADNNSPLHF.

The V gene is TRBV7-9, the J gene TRBJ1-6, with 7 bases matching TRBD1. CDR1 and CDR2 from the germline V gene are SEHNR and FQNEAQ (reference sequence). The CDR3 is 15 residues long. V lost 3 bases to trimming and J lost 5 bases; unmatched junction nucleotides: 4. Here the CDR3 DNA reads TGTGCCAGCAGCTTGTGGGACAGCAATAATTCACCCCTCCACTTT. Translation gives CASSLWDSNNSPLHF.

This clone was seen more than once but under ten times. The V call is TRBV10-3, the J call TRBJ2-1; 9 bases line up with TRBD2. The germline V gene encodes CDR1 ENHRY and CDR2 SYGVKD. Losses at the gene ends were 3 bases for V and 7 bases for J; bases not matched to a gene: 13. The CDR3 loop spans 17 amino acids. CDR3 residues: CAISDPNWGSGSNEQFF. The CDR3 region has the DNA TGTGCCATCAGTGACCCGAACTGGGGTAGCGGGAGTAATGAGCAGTTCTTC.

The chain links TRBV5-1 to TRBJ2-1, with TRBD2 matching 9 bases. Trimming took 4 bases from V and 5 from J; bases not matched to a gene: 4. The CDR3 length is 14 residues. CDR1 SGHRS and CDR2 YFSETQ come from the germline V gene. The CDR3 sequence: CASSGSGGNNEQFF. The CDR3 coding sequence is TGCGCCAGCAGCGGCAGCGGGGGGAACAATGAGCAGTTCTTC.

This chain's CDR3 is CASSLQGEPQPQHF. CDR3 bases: TGTGCCAGCTCACTACAGGGGGAACCTCAGCCCCAGCATTTT. This rearrangement joins TRBV18 to TRBJ1-5; 8 nucleotides align to TRBD1. CDR1 is KGHSH, CDR2 LQKENI, per germline. V dropped 4 bases and J dropped 6; count of bases not matched to a gene: 5. The CDR3 consists of 14 residues.

The J gene is TRBJ1-2, the V gene TRBV6-6; 9 bases align to TRBD1. The CDR3 runs to 15 residues. V was clipped by 5 bases and J by 0 bases; unmatched bases: 4. From germline, CDR1 is MNHNY and CDR2 SVGAGI (reference sequence). The DNA of the CDR3 is TGTGCCAGCAGTGTGGGACAGGGCGCTAACTATGGCTACACCTTC. Encoded protein: CASSVGQGANYGYTF.

The chain uses TRBV7-7 and TRBJ2-7, with D tentatively TRBD1 (5 bases). From germline, CDR1 is SSHAT and CDR2 FNYEAQ (reference sequence). The CDR3 is 13 amino acids. Trimming took 5 bases from V and 6 from J, leaving 14 bases between them. DNA of the CDR3: TGTGCCAGCAGCAACGGCCAGGGTGGCGAGCAGTACTTC. It translates to CASSNGQGGEQYF.

In DNA form, the CDR3 reads TGTGCCATCAGCCGGGACAAATACTCGAGGGTAAATGAGCAGTTCTTC. This encodes CAISRDKYSRVNEQFF. The rearrangement joins TRBV10-3 to TRBJ2-1, with a possible D match to TRBD1 (6 bases). Germline CDR1 and CDR2: ENHRY and SYGVKD. The CDR3 is 16 residues long. Trimming shortened V by 6 bases and J by 7 bases, and 22 bases separated the two germline ends.

V and J are TRBV7-9 and TRBJ2-1; 7 bases are shared with TRBD2. The CDR3 has 16 residues. J was trimmed by 12 bases and V by 5 bases; bases with no gene match: 19. Looked up from germline, CDR1 is SEHNR and CDR2 is FQNEAQ (reference sequence). CDR3: CASSTPLAGDLGRQFF. The CDR3 coding sequence is TGTGCCAGCAGCACCCCACTGGCGGGGGACTTAGGGCGGCAGTTCTTC.

The chain recombines TRBV18 with TRBJ1-5; 9 bases agree with TRBD1. With V trimmed by 4 bases and J by 0 bases, 7 bases remained unmatched. The CDR3 length is 17 residues. The germline V gene has CDR1 KGHSH and CDR2 LQKENI. CDR3 nucleotide sequence: TGTGCCAGCTCACTTACAGGGGGCGTCGGTAGCAATCAGCCCCAGCATTTT. This encodes CASSLTGGVGSNQPQHF.

J is TRBJ2-7 and V is TRBV7-9; weak D call: TRBD1 (6 bases). Germline CDR1 and CDR2: SEHNR and FQNEAQ (reference sequence). This CDR3 region has 12 residues. V lost 5 bases to trimming and J lost 7 bases, with 12 bases between them. CDR3: CASSLQGLEQYF. The CDR3 nucleotides are TGTGCCAGCAGCCTGCAGGGGCTGGAGCAGTACTTC.

The chain carries TRBV7-2 and TRBJ2-1, with D perhaps TRBD1 (5 bases). Per the germline V gene, CDR1 is SGHTA and CDR2 is FQGNSA. V lost 2 bases and J lost 3, with 11 bases in between. CDR3 length: 15 residues. The CDR3 sequence is CASSLQGSFYNEQFF. The DNA of the CDR3 is TGTGCCAGCAGCTTACAGGGATCATTCTACAATGAGCAGTTCTTC.

The CDR3 DNA follows: TGTGCCAGCAGTTACAAGACAGGTCGAGGCACCGGGGAGCTGTTTTTT. It is translated as CASSYKTGRGTGELFF. The gene calls are TRBV6-5 and TRBJ2-2; D might be TRBD1 (6 bases). This CDR3 comprises 16 residues. Germline V lookup: CDR1 MNHEY, CDR2 SVGAGI. V dropped 2 bases and J dropped 4 bases, with 14 bases sitting between them.

The rearrangement joins TRBV10-2 to TRBJ1-5; 10 nucleotides match TRBD1. The CDR3 sequence is 16 residues long. The trim removed 3 bases at V and 3 bases at J, leaving 5 bases unmatched. Germline V gives CDR1 WSHSY, CDR2 SAAADI. Here the CDR3 DNA reads TGCGCCAGCAGTGACGCAGGGACAGGGGCCAATCAGCCCCAGCATTTT. This gives the protein CASSDAGTGANQPQHF.

This chain links TRBV18 with TRBJ1-1; 9 bases are a match to TRBD1. V was pared by 3 bases and J by 5 bases, with 4 bases of the junction left unmatched. CDR1 and CDR2 from the germline V gene are KGHSH and LQKENI. The CDR3 contains 14 residues. CDR3 loop: CASSPTGGRTEAFF. The CDR3 nucleotides read TGTGCCAGCTCACCGACAGGGGGTCGGACTGAAGCTTTCTTT.

V usage is TRBV7-2 and J usage is TRBJ2-1; possibly TRBD2 for D (5 bases). V shed 5 bases and J shed 4 bases, with 15 bases lying between them. The CDR3 totals 15 residues. Germline loops: CDR1 SGHTA, CDR2 FQGNSA. CDR3 nucleotide sequence: TGTGCCAGCAGCCCCGGGGTAGCGCAGTACAATGAGCAGTTCTTC. It specifies CASSPGVAQYNEQFF.

This clone was recorded once. The V and J genes are TRBV29-1 and TRBJ2-1, with 7 bases matching TRBD1. Germline V gives CDR1 SQVTM, CDR2 ANQGSEA. V gave up 8 bases and J gave up 5 bases; unmatched junction bases: 12. The CDR3 consists of 14 residues. The CDR3 sequence is CSTETWQGDNEQFF. Written as DNA, the CDR3 is TGCAGCACTGAAACTTGGCAGGGGGACAATGAGCAGTTCTTC.

The CDR3 nucleotides are TGTGCCAGCAGCTTAGGGGCCGGGAAAGATACGCAGTATTTT. Amino acids: CASSLGAGKDTQYF. The chain recombines TRBV7-9 with TRBJ2-3, with D perhaps matching TRBD2 (5 bases). Germline V gives CDR1 SEHNR, CDR2 FQNEAQ (reference sequence). CDR3 length equals 14 residues. V shed 1 base and J shed 5 bases, with 10 bases lying between them. The variable domain in full, completed from reference TRBV7-9 and TRBJ2-3, reads DTGVSQNPRHKITKRGQNVTFRCDPISEHNRLYWYRQTLGQGPEFLTYFQNEAQLEKSRLLSDRFSAERPKGSFSTLEIQRTEQGDSAMYLCASSLGAGKDTQYFGPGTRLTVL.

The chain links TRBV7-8 to TRBJ1-2; TRBD1 aligns across 8 bases. Germline V gene sequence: CDR1 SGHVS, CDR2 FQNEAQ. The junction had 4 bases not matched to a gene; V was cut back by 0 bases and J by 4 bases. The CDR3 extends over 15 amino acids. CDR3 protein: CASSLAGQVAYGYTF. The CDR3 DNA follows: TGTGCCAGCAGCTTAGCGGGACAGGTCGCCTATGGCTACACCTTC.

The V and J genes are TRBV9 and TRBJ2-7; 8 bases match TRBD2. Per germline, CDR1 SGDLS and CDR2 YYNGEE. Germline trimming cut 4 bases from V and 5 bases from J; bases unmatched to any gene: 26. This CDR3 has 20 residues. The CDR3 nucleotides read TGTGCCAGCAGCCTAAGCGAAGCGGGGGCGATAACCTACGTCGGTCACGAGCAGTACTTC. Residues: CASSLSEAGAITYVGHEQYF.

This chain connects TRBV5-6 to TRBJ2-3, with 8 positions matching TRBD1. The J segment lost 6 bases and the V segment lost 1 base, leaving 4 bases of the junction unmatched. The germline gives CDR1 SGHDT, CDR2 YYEEEE. The CDR3 loop spans 14 amino acids. CDR3 amino acids: CASSLWTGRDTQYF. DNA of the CDR3: TGTGCCAGCAGCTTGTGGACAGGGCGGGATACGCAGTATTTT.

The chain carries TRBV5-3 and TRBJ2-5, with D tentatively TRBD2 (5 bases). TRBV5-3 is flagged as an ORF with uncertain function. The CDR3 loop spans 18 amino acids. Trimming took off 0 bases at V and 5 bases at J, with 23 bases between the two ends. CDR3: CARSLEGLAPRCSETQYF. CDR3 in DNA: TGTGCCAGAAGCTTGGAAGGCCTAGCCCCCCGCTGTTCTGAGACCCAGTACTTC.

This clone was seen more than once but under ten times. This rearrangement joins TRBV4-3 to TRBJ2-2; no clear D. The CDR3 contains 15 residues. Germline V gene lookup returns CDR1 LGHNA and CDR2 YSLEER. Trimming pared 1 base from V and 3 bases from J, leaving 9 bases between. In DNA form, the CDR3 reads TGCGCCAGCAGCCAAGGACACACCTACACCGGGGAGCTGTTTTTT. It yields the protein CASSQGHTYTGELFF.

This clone was seen once. The chain joins TRBV4-2 to TRBJ1-3, with D unresolved. The length of the CDR3 is 16 residues. Trimming took off 1 base at V and 0 bases at J, with 10 bases between the two ends. The germline V gene has CDR1 LGHNA and CDR2 YNFKEQ. The CDR3 DNA follows: TGTGCCAGCAGCCAAGGGCGGCAATACTCTGGAAACACCATATATTTT. Its translation is CASSQGRQYSGNTIYF.

The chain couples TRBV5-1 to TRBJ2-2; D is unresolved. CDR3 length: 18 amino acids. In germline, CDR1 is SGHRS, CDR2 YFSETQ. The V end lost 0 bases, the J end lost 0 bases, and 15 bases lay between the germline ends. The CDR3 region has the DNA TGCGCCAGCAGCTTGGGCCCGCTAAACAGTGCGAACACCGGGGAGCTGTTTTTT. Protein: CASSLGPLNSANTGELFF.

The rearrangement joins TRBV7-7 to TRBJ2-5; TRBD2 aligns across 13 bases. The V and J ends lost 5 bases and 5 bases, in that order; junction bases with no gene match: 5. Germline CDR1 and CDR2: SSHAT and FNYEAQ (reference sequence). CDR3 size: 15 residues. Here the CDR3 DNA reads TGTGCCAGCAGCATCGGGACTAGCGGGACGGAGACCCAGTACTTC. Protein product: CASSIGTSGTETQYF.

The rearrangement uses TRBV4-2 and TRBJ2-2; 10 bases agree with TRBD2. Germline CDR1 reads LGHNA; CDR2 reads YNFKEQ. This CDR3 region has 18 residues. The junction had 6 bases not matched to a gene; V was cut back by 0 bases and J by 2 bases. The CDR3: CASSQEAIAGGNTGELFF. CDR3 DNA sequence: TGTGCCAGCAGCCAAGAGGCGATAGCGGGGGGAAACACCGGGGAGCTGTTTTTT.

J is TRBJ2-1 and V is TRBV15; TRBD1 agrees at 8 bases. The CDR3 is 15 residues long. V was pared by 0 bases and J by 5 bases, with 3 bases of the junction left unmatched. Germline CDR1 reads LNHNV; CDR2 reads YYDKDF (reference sequence). The CDR3 is CATSRETGVNNEQFF. The CDR3 region has the DNA TGTGCCACCAGCAGAGAGACAGGGGTCAACAATGAGCAGTTCTTC.

This clone was counted a few times. The V call is TRBV19, the J call TRBJ1-5, with D possibly matching TRBD1 (5 bases). CDR3 length: 15 residues. Trimming removed 3 bases from V and 2 bases from J, with 11 bases in between. Germline CDR1 and CDR2: LNHDA and SQIVND (reference sequence). The CDR3 bases are TGTGCCAGTAGTATTTCAGGGAACGGCAATCAGCCCCAGCATTTT. As protein: CASSISGNGNQPQHF.

The chain employs TRBV7-3 and TRBJ2-3, with D possibly matching TRBD1 (7 bases). Germline CDR1 is SGHTA and CDR2 is FQGTGA. Trimming left V 4 bases short and J 0 bases short, with 20 bases between. CDR3 size: 18 residues. The CDR3 DNA follows: TGTGCCAGCAGCTCCTCCCCCTGGGGGGACAGTAGCACAGATACGCAGTATTTT. This encodes CASSSSPWGDSSTDTQYF.

The table lists this clone with a few counts. The V call is TRBV2, the J call TRBJ1-5, with 11 bases identical to TRBD1. The V segment lost 5 bases and the J segment 4 bases; nucleotides outside the gene matches: 1. The CDR3 spans 14 residues. The germline V gene encodes CDR1 SNHLY and CDR2 FYNNEI. The CDR3 sequence: CASSWDRGNQPQHF. CDR3 coding DNA: TGTGCCAGCAGTTGGGACAGGGGGAATCAGCCCCAGCATTTT.